What follows are 14 T cell receptor beta chains derived from one specimen sequenced in a study of T-cell reconstitution after alpha-beta-depleted transplantation in children. Preparing the TCRbeta library involved the use of unique molecular identifiers. TCRdb re-called the PCR reads through MiXCR, storing one row per CDR3 protein. The table records around 580,000 distinct CDR3 sequences, roughly 23% of them present only once. The sequenced sample was PBMCs, mostly from graft donor cells, obtained 360 days after TCRalphabeta/CD19-depleted stem cell transplant. The receptor source for this set is a boy less than two years old who had a stem cell transplant for acute myeloid leukemia, so the T cells may come from the graft donor.

Ten or more counts support this clonotype. The chain uses TRBV11-3 and TRBJ2-2, with unresolved D. The germline V and J ends were trimmed by 0 bases and 9 bases, with 5 bases remaining between them. This CDR3 has 12 residues. Per germline, CDR1 SGHNT and CDR2 YENEEA. In nucleotides, the CDR3 is TGTGCCAGCAGCTTAGATTTCCGGGAGCTGTTTTTT. It specifies CASSLDFRELFF.

V gene TRBV12-5 combines with J gene TRBJ2-1, with 10 bases that match TRBD2. CDR1 is LGHNT, CDR2 FRNRAP, per germline. V lost 1 base, J lost 9 bases, and 12 bases stayed unmatched. The CDR3 runs to 17 residues. CDR3 sequence: CASGLGQTSGRGGEQFF. CDR3 DNA sequence: TGTGCTAGTGGTTTGGGTCAGACTAGCGGGCGTGGGGGTGAGCAGTTCTTC.

The chain combines TRBV10-2 with TRBJ1-6, with 7 bases that match TRBD1. With V trimmed by 8 bases and J by 7 bases, 5 bases remained unmatched. Germline V lookup: CDR1 WSHSY, CDR2 SAAADI. CDR3 length equals 13 residues. The CDR3 DNA is TGCGCCAGCTCCGGGACAGAAAATTCACCCCTCCACTTT. Residues: CASSGTENSPLHF.

This clonotype came up many times. The rearrangement uses TRBV27 and TRBJ1-5; 10 bases line up with TRBD1. V shed 1 base and J 7 bases; nucleotides not matched to a gene: 4. CDR3 length: 15 amino acids. Germline V gives CDR1 MNHEY, CDR2 SMNVEV (reference sequence). In nucleotides, the CDR3 is TGTGCCAGCAGTTTATTGGGGACAGGGGCCCAGCCCCAGCATTTT. Amino acids: CASSLLGTGAQPQHF.

V gene TRBV28 combines with J gene TRBJ2-1; D perhaps matches TRBD2 (5 bases). Germline CDR1 MDHEN, CDR2 SYDVKM. Deletions cut 6 bases from V and 5 bases from J, with 17 bases between. This CDR3 is 15 amino acids long. CDR3 DNA: TGTGCCAGCAGACCACTTCCGGGGTCTAACAATGAGCAGTTCTTC. This translates into CASRPLPGSNNEQFF.

This clonotype was observed a handful of times. The chain recombines TRBV20-1 with TRBJ1-1, with TRBD1 identical over 12 bases. Germline assignment: CDR1 DFQATT and CDR2 SNEGSKA (reference sequence). The V gene end was trimmed by 3 bases and the J gene end by 5 bases; junction bases not matched to a gene: 13. The CDR3 contains 17 residues. CDR3 region: CSARPGQGAISGTEAFF. CDR3 DNA sequence: TGCAGTGCTAGGCCGGGACAGGGGGCGATTTCGGGAACTGAAGCTTTCTTT.

This clonotype was detected many times. This chain joins TRBV28 and TRBJ2-5, with 8 bases lining up with TRBD1. V shed 3 bases and J 2 bases; nucleotides not matched to a gene: 5. Germline assignment: CDR1 MDHEN and CDR2 SYDVKM. The CDR3 loop spans 15 amino acids. The CDR3 loop is CASSLRQGLQETQYF. The CDR3 nucleotides read TGTGCCAGCAGTTTGAGACAGGGGCTACAAGAGACCCAGTACTTC. The full variable domain, with the rest looked up from reference TRBV28 and TRBJ2-5, is DVKVTQSSRYLVKRTGEKVFLECVQDMDHENMFWYRQDPGLGLRLIYFSYDVKMKEKGDIPEGYSVSREKKERFSLILESASTNQTSMYLCASSLRQGLQETQYFGPGTRLLVL.

The genes are TRBV4-3 and TRBJ2-1; possibly TRBD1 for D (6 bases). Trimming shortened V by 3 bases and J by 9 bases, and 18 bases separated the two germline ends. Germline-derived CDR1 and CDR2 are LGHNA and YSLEER. The CDR3 is 15 residues long. In DNA, the CDR3 is TGCGCCAGCAGCCACCGACCATTACAGGGCTTTGAGCAGTTCTTC. Its translation: CASSHRPLQGFEQFF.

This clonotype was observed a handful of times. This chain connects TRBV12-3 or TRBV12-4 to TRBJ2-1; 14 bases are a match to TRBD2. The CDR3 totals 16 residues. V was clipped by 5 bases and J by 6 bases; unmatched bases: 6. This chain's CDR3 is CASSPRLAGGINEQFF. The CDR3 nucleotides are TGTGCCAGCAGTCCTCGACTAGCGGGGGGGATCAATGAGCAGTTCTTC.

V and J are TRBV6-5 and TRBJ2-2, with D perhaps matching TRBD1 (5 bases). V was pared by 0 bases and J by 3 bases, with 8 bases between. The CDR3 is 15 amino acids. Germline lookup yields CDR1 MNHEY and CDR2 SVGAGI. DNA of the CDR3: TGTGCCAGCAGTTACTCAGACAGCTACACCGGGGAGCTGTTTTTT. Protein product: CASSYSDSYTGELFF.

This clonotype was counted only a few times. The chain recombines TRBV27 with TRBJ2-7; weak D call: TRBD1 (5 bases). Germline V CDR1 and CDR2: MNHEY, SMNVEV (reference sequence). Trimming stripped 1 base from V and 5 bases from J, with 12 bases between. The CDR3 contains 14 residues. CDR3 loop: CASSLYAQVNEQYF. In nucleotides, the CDR3 is TGTGCCAGCAGTTTATATGCACAGGTTAACGAGCAGTACTTC.

The chain has TRBV5-1 and TRBJ1-1; D not resolved. V gave up 0 bases and J gave up 2 bases, with 8 bases separating them. This CDR3 has 14 residues. The germline V gene encodes CDR1 SGHRS and CDR2 YFSETQ. CDR3 nucleotides: TGCGCCAGCAGCTTGGAAGCCCGTAACACTGAAGCTTTCTTT. Protein product: CASSLEARNTEAFF.

V is TRBV20-1 and J is TRBJ2-3; 8 bases map to TRBD1. V lost 6 bases, J lost 0 bases, and 8 bases stayed unmatched. The germline V gene encodes CDR1 DFQATT and CDR2 SNEGSKA (reference sequence). There are 15 residues in the CDR3. CDR3 DNA sequence: TGCAGTGCCTTACCGGGACAGGAAAGCACAGATACGCAGTATTTT. Residues: CSALPGQESTDTQYF.

The rearrangement joins TRBV24-1 to TRBJ2-1, with D tentatively TRBD1 or TRBD2 (5 bases each). The CDR3 length is 16 residues. V was shortened by 3 bases and J by 8 bases, with 19 bases between the two germline ends. From germline, CDR1 is KGHDR and CDR2 SFDVKD. CDR3 sequence reads: CATSDPGTGLGDEQFF. For the CDR3, the DNA is TGTGCCACCAGTGATCCTGGGACCGGACTGGGGGATGAGCAGTTCTTC.